The 7 T cell receptor beta chains listed next were all sequenced from one sample in a study of OX40 agonist ivuxolimab in advanced cancers. This table comes from immunoSEQ multiplex PCR, and its TCRdb copy is limited to in-frame clones, with some not included. The sample lists around 92,000 clones; around 94% were seen once. Specimen: CD4+ or CD8+ T cells sorted from blood, collected in a trial of the OX40 agonist ivuxolimab. Source of these receptors: an adult with an advanced solid tumor such as melanoma, head and neck, liver or kidney cancer.

The V and J genes are TRBV6-1 and TRBJ1-2; D not resolved. CDR1 MNHNS and CDR2 SASEGT come from the germline V gene. The CDR3 is 10 amino acids. The ends were cut back, 5 bases at V and 6 bases at J, with 4 bases in the middle. CDR3 sequence (DNA): TGTGCCAGCAGTCAGGATGGCTACACCTTC. Amino acids: CASSQDGYTF.

The V gene is TRBV4-3, the J gene TRBJ2-2; 7 bases line up with TRBD1. The germline gives CDR1 LGHNA, CDR2 YSLEER. CDR3 length equals 18 residues. J lost 6 bases, V lost 0 bases, and 13 bases had no gene match. CDR3 DNA: TGCGCCAGCAGCCAAGATTTGGGCAGGGGGAATTGGGCCGGGGAGCTGTTTTTT. Protein sequence: CASSQDLGRGNWAGELFF.

CDR3 sequence: CASRGANTGELFF. Written as DNA, the CDR3 is TGTGCCAGCAGAGGGGCCAACACCGGGGAGCTGTTTTTT. The rearrangement uses TRBV28 and TRBJ2-2; TRBD1 is a possible D gene (5 bases). Germline V lookup: CDR1 MDHEN, CDR2 SYDVKM. Trimming removed 6 bases from V and 2 bases from J, with 7 bases in between. CDR3 length: 13 residues. Full variable domain (rest looked up from reference TRBV28 and TRBJ2-2): DVKVTQSSRYLVKRTGEKVFLECVQDMDHENMFWYRQDPGLGLRLIYFSYDVKMKEKGDIPEGYSVSREKKERFSLILESASTNQTSMYLCASRGANTGELFFGEGSRLTVL.

The chain joins TRBV6-5 to TRBJ1-4; a possible D gene is TRBD1 (5 bases). V was pared by 2 bases and J by 7 bases, with 8 bases between. Per the germline V gene, CDR1 is MNHEY and CDR2 is SVGAGI. CDR3 length: 13 amino acids. CDR3 in amino acids: CASSYSGGEKLFF. CDR3 nucleotides: TGTGCCAGCAGTTACAGCGGGGGTGAAAAACTGTTTTTT.

This chain links TRBV5-6 with TRBJ1-3, with 8 bases identical to TRBD1. Trimming at V came to 4 bases and at J to 2 bases, leaving 8 bases not matched to a gene. Germline V CDR1 and CDR2: SGHDT, YYEEEE. This CDR3 is 16 amino acids long. CDR3 loop: CASSRGQGTAGNTIYF. The CDR3 DNA follows: TGTGCCAGCAGCCGCGGACAGGGTACGGCTGGAAACACCATATATTTT.

This rearrangement joins TRBV5-1 to TRBJ2-7; D is uncertain. V lost 6 bases and J lost 6, with 19 bases in between. The CDR3 has 14 amino acids. Germline loops: CDR1 SGHRS, CDR2 YFSETQ. The CDR3 region has the DNA TGCGCCAGCAAGCTTGGGCAGGCCCTCGGCGAGCAGTACTTC. Translated, it gives CASKLGQALGEQYF.

The rearrangement links TRBV5-1 to TRBJ2-3; 7 bases fit TRBD1. The CDR3 loop spans 15 amino acids. Germline CDR1 is SGHRS and CDR2 is YFSETQ. Trimming took 1 base from V and 1 from J; bases not matched to a gene: 3. Here the CDR3 reads CASSLNGQGTDTQYF. The CDR3 nucleotides are TGCGCCAGCAGCTTGAATGGACAGGGCACAGATACGCAGTATTTT. Full variable domain (missing parts from reference TRBV5-1 and TRBJ2-3): KAGVTQTPRYLIKTRGQQVTLSCSPISGHRSVSWYQQTPGQGLQFLFEYFSETQRNKGNFPGRFSGRQFSNSRSEMNVSTLELGDSALYLCASSLNGQGTDTQYFGPGTRLTVL.